This TCR beta chain was recovered during a study of blood T cell repertoires in COVID-19 (TCRdb year 2020). About the investigation overall: The collaborator samples originated in the United States, Italy and Spain and spanned the acute and convalescent phases of COVID-19. The dataset comprised deeply sampled blood TCRbeta repertoires from subjects exposed to, actively infected with, or recovered from COVID-19. A freely available public database, intended as a resource for researchers studying the immune response to SARS-CoV-2, is where the repertoires were released. A de-identified subject ID, COVID-19 status, age in years and sex were almost always included in the sample metadata. Where HLA class I and class II types were available, the types were taken from metadata supplied by the sample provider, not from assay-based typing. Samples were obtained from the ongoing ImmuneRACE study (first 160 participants) and from roughly 1,300 subjects provided by 6 global collaborators. The prospective study material was composed of cDNA or gDNA derived from T cells, B-cell-depleted T cells, or PBMCs.

Collaborating institutions collected whole blood in K2EDTA tubes following their own protocols. For TCRbeta analysis, collaborators shipped samples as frozen whole blood, isolated PBMCs, or DNA extracted from either of those sample types. The immunoSEQ Assay, a bias-controlled multiplex PCR, was used to amplify TCRbeta CDR3 regions from genomic DNA. The authors' pipeline ran thus. The number of nucleated cells in each sample was estimated from the amplification of reference gene primers within the assay. Sequence reads were collapsed and filtered to measure the absolute abundance of every unique TCRbeta CDR3 rearrangement. For each sample, productive Simpson clonality was calculated as the square root of Simpson's diversity index over productive rearrangements. The clones in this table, taken by TCRdb from immuneACCESS, are in-frame only. Not every clone is retained; where verified, under half of the shortfall comes from an unresolved V gene, and the cause of the rest is unknown. That table is the source of V, J and clone size, and D and trimming were worked out from the DNA. The sample contains about 140,000 clones, roughly 79% of them found a single time. Less than 2% of the sample comes from the top ten.

This clone was counted between two and nine times. It has no known antigen specificity. No qualities accompany the bases; no much larger clone lies one base away. Findings and caveats that apply to the study as a whole: Clinical and demographic metadata were provided uncurated, with the amount varying by source and participant.

V is shortened by 0 bases, J by 4 bases, and the region joining them spans 14 bases. From the cysteine up to the phenylalanine, the CDR3 has a length of 15 residues. Just CDR3 DNA is preserved here, 45 bases in frame from base 1. The germline V gene provides CDR1 SGHRS and CDR2 YFSETQ. The specimen was peripheral blood. The sequence is built from TRBV5-1 and TRBJ2-7; the best D guess is TRBD2, with 6 bases matching. The TCR originated in a woman aged 60 to 75 with acute or convalescent COVID-19. The CDR3: CASSLEEGGGYEQYF. The nucleotides are TGCGCCAGCAGCTTGGAGGAGGGTGGAGGATACGAGCAGTACTTC.